This T cell receptor beta chain stems from a study of Tregs in tolerant kidney transplant recipients (dated by TCRdb to the late 2010s). As for the study more broadly: TCRbeta sequencing was used in the study to identify donor-specific regulatory T cells before combined kidney and bone marrow transplantation, and the identified cells were then tracked after transplant.

Notes on this clone: What this receptor recognizes is not known. The read gets to within 3 residues of the CDR3 end, and the germline J gene fills in the rest.

The transplants used related donors with nonmyeloablative bone marrow transplantation, and mixed chimerism in the human trials was transient. Unstimulated Tregs (CD4+CD25+CD127-), CD4+ non-Tregs (CD4+CD25-), CD4 and CD8 cells were FACS-sorted from thawed PBMCs. The patients were several recipients of combined kidney and bone marrow transplants from the ITN036ST trial, and samples were available only from these trial subjects. Healthy control blood was processed by Ficoll density gradient to PBMCs and cryopreserved; patient PBMCs were collected before and after transplant. Paper-wide results and their limitations: Because the PCR primers were changed over time for some patients, nucleotide-level comparison could not be performed across the samples from those patients. Donor-specific Treg expansion was found to exceed global Treg expansion in tolerant patients, suggesting antigen-driven rather than nonspecific expansion. Expanding Tregs with activated donor B cells appeared to identify the most biologically relevant and donor-specific TCRbeta repertoire. Although technical replication error seemed to be minimal, the question of biological reproducibility was not addressed directly. Because only a small number of patients were included, the study had limitations, and the results will need to be validated in larger populations as well as under other immunosuppression protocols.

For TCRbeta CDR3 sequencing, genomic DNA from the sorted cells was extracted using the QIAGEN DNeasy Blood and Tissue Kit. High-throughput TCRbeta CDR3 sequencing was carried out commercially through immunoSEQ, with PCR amplification with bias correction and internal controls included. For the original study's pipeline: A unique productive TCRbeta sequence was defined by the CDR3 nucleotide sequence when primers matched, and otherwise by the CDR3 amino acid sequence together with the Vbeta and Jbeta genes. As a correction for sorting error, sequences shared between sorted populations at a frequency ratio of 2:1 or less were discarded, and the remaining shared sequences were assigned to the higher population. A sequence counted as donor-reactive if, in CFSE-low cells, the sequence had a frequency of at least 0.01% and was expanded at least 5-fold compared with unstimulated cells. Repertoire divergence was quantified by Jensen-Shannon divergence calculated from the top 100 TCRbeta sequences ranked by frequency. For samples with multiple sequencing runs, sorting error was corrected separately for each run before the runs were pooled. TCRdb carries this immuneACCESS record with in-frame sequences only. Its versions omit some clonotypes, under half of them owing to an unresolved V gene in the studies checked, with the rest unexplained. Clone size and V and J calls were adopted from that table, with D and trimming inferred from the DNA. The record for this sample contains roughly 5,300 clones. The ten largest account for more than 6.5% of the sample.

Between the V and J ends, shortened by 5 bases and 3 bases respectively, the junction contains 12 bases. From a lookup of the germline V gene (reference sequence), CDR1 and CDR2 are SEHNR and FQNEAQ. There are 14 amino acids in the CDR3, from cysteine to phenylalanine inclusive. Shown are 33 bases from within the CDR3, in frame from base 1. This material consisted of CD4+ T cells from blood (PBMCs), taken around 15 months after the transplant. This sequence was found in a human patient who received a combined kidney and bone marrow transplant. A transplant means some T cells may be of graft donor rather than patient origin. The chain is assembled from TRBV7-9 and TRBJ2-3, with a weak D call of TRBD2 (7 bases match). The DNA read from the CDR3 is TGTGCCAGCAGCGGGGGGGCCCTGACAGATACG. Translated, this gives CASSGGALTDT. The CDR3 in full is CASSGGALTDTQYF.